The entry below describes one T cell receptor beta chain. This clone was detected only a few times. Its antigen is still unknown. No base quality values were provided; no much bigger clone lies one nucleotide off. To prepare the library, the immunoSEQ multiplex PCR assay was applied. To provide template for TCR sequencing, every sample had RNA extracted and reverse transcribed into cDNA. First-strand cDNA was synthesized using SuperScript III with a 2:1 mix of oligo-dT and random hexamers. A synthetic immune receptor repertoire was used to gauge amplification bias, and whatever bias remained was removed computationally. The original methods were these. Raw reads were preprocessed for error removal, and CDR3 was defined according to IMGT conventions as running from the conserved cysteine to phenylalanine. To get clonality, Shannon entropy was normalized by log2 of the number of productive unique TCRs and the result was subtracted from 1. Scalp TCRbeta sequences were cross-referenced with sorted blood CD4 and CD8 repertoires so that the CD4 or CD8 identity of scalp clones could be inferred. Sourced from immuneACCESS, this table was stored by TCRdb with only in-frame sequences that have V and J called. A share of the clones is absent; for the studies checked, an unresolved V gene accounts for under half, and the remainder has no known explanation. V, J and clone size reflect that table, while D and trimming were determined from the DNA. Here the sample has around 35,000 clones; around 50% occur a single time. The ten most abundant clones make up over 1.5% of the sample.

V is shortened by 6 bases, J by 4 bases, and the region joining them spans 18 bases. Looking up the germline V gene yields CDR1 SGHTA and CDR2 FQGNSA. The CDR3 sequence holds 15 residues, the cysteine and phenylalanine included. Kept here is only the CDR3 DNA, which spans 45 bases and is read in frame from base 1. For roughly 5 biomarker-study patients, CD4+ cells were further sorted into CD25+CD127- cells. Lesional scalp punch biopsies and peripheral blood were obtained from alopecia areata patients. PBMCs were separated by density centrifugation and stained for CD3, CD4 and CD8, after which CD4+ and CD8+ T cells were sorted on a FACSAria. Untreated alopecia areata patients were recruited as part of a multicenter biomarker study. The data were obtained in a study of CD8+ T cells in alopecia areata (dated by TCRdb to 2016 to 2019). Background on the whole study: To study T cell clonal expansion in alopecia areata, the researchers applied high-throughput TCRbeta sequencing to both the C3H/HeJ mouse model and human patients. Scalp tissue and sorted CD4+ and CD8+ peripheral blood T cells from patchy and totalis/universalis alopecia areata patients and from healthy controls were covered by human TCRbeta sequencing. Scalp clonality was compared across normal scalp (n=4), patchy alopecia areata scalp (n=8), and alopecia totalis/universalis scalp (n=8). RNA was obtained with the PAXgene miRNA kit for fixed scalp, the miRNeasy kit for PBMCs, and the RNeasy kit for mouse skin. Amplification of TCRbeta CDR3 regions was done by immunoSEQ multiplex PCR using 35 Vbeta forward primers and 13 Jbeta reverse primers.

The paper's findings and limits, for the study overall: Compared with normal scalp, lesional scalp, particularly in alopecia totalis/universalis, had higher clonality and more expanded CD8+ clones, which suggests antigenic drive. Shared TCR sequences between patients were less evident than in mice, which may be partly attributable to HLA diversity in the patient population. Scalp TCR repertoire analysis is complicated because resident alphabeta T cells in normal human skin are also sequenced, whereas mouse skin is dominated by gammadelta T cells.

Here the chain combines TRBV7-2 and TRBJ1-2; a tentative D call is TRBD1 (5 bases match). This receptor was taken from a human donor with alopecia areata. Sequencing was done on a sample of CD4+ Tregs sorted from blood. Here the CDR3 is given as CASSPTPGFAYGYTF. The DNA is as follows: TGTGCCAGCAGTCCAACCCCAGGGTTCGCCTATGGCTACACCTTC.